This T cell receptor beta chain was observed in a study of blood T cell repertoires in COVID-19. The overall study: Some COVID-19 samples were acute and others convalescent; all came from the United States, Italy and Spain. From T cells, B-cell-depleted T cells, or PBMCs came the material, which was cDNA or gDNA.

The trim removed 1 base at V and 2 bases at J, leaving 14 bases unmatched. Germline values: CDR1 LGHNA, CDR2 YSLEER. The CDR3 runs 18 residues. Per the study methods: Researchers report that nucleated cell counts were estimated from reference gene primer amplification. Here immunoSEQ multiplex PCR was the method, and the copy in TCRdb shows in-frame clones only, minus some. V and J calls and clone size follow that table, whereas D and trimming were derived from the DNA. The sample yields about 410,000 clones, about 91% seen once. The source of this sequence is a woman aged 40 to 49 with COVID-19, enrolled during active disease. The rearrangement joins TRBV4-3 to TRBJ2-7, with 7 bases that match TRBD2. The sequencing input was peripheral blood. CDR3 bases: TGCGCCAGCAGCCAAGTATCGGGGGGAGGAAAACTCACCTACGAGCAGTACTTC. Translated, it gives CASSQVSGGGKLTYEQYF.